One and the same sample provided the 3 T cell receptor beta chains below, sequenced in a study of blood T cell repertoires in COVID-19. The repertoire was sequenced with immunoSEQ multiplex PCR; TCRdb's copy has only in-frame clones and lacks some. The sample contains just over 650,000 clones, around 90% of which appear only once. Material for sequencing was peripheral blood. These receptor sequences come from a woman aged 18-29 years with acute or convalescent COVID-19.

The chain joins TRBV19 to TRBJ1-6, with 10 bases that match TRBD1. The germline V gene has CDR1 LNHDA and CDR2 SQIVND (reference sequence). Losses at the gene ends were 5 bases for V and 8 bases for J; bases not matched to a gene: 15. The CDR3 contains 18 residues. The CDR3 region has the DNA TGTGCCAGTAGTGTCGACAGGGGGCTTTCTCCTATTGATTCACCCCTCCACTTT. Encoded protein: CASSVDRGLSPIDSPLHF.

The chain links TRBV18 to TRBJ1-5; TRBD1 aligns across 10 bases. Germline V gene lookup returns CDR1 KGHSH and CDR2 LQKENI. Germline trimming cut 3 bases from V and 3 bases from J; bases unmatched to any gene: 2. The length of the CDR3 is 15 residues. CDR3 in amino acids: CASSPGTGVNQPQHF. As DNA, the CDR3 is TGTGCCAGCTCACCTGGGACAGGGGTCAATCAGCCCCAGCATTTT.

CDR3 region: CAWSVRTGRYEQYF. CDR3 nucleotide sequence: TGTGCCTGGAGTGTACGGACAGGCCGTTACGAGCAGTACTTC. The chain has TRBV30 and TRBJ2-7, with 7 bases aligning to TRBD1. The CDR3 is 14 residues long. The germline gives CDR1 GTSNPN, CDR2 SVGIG (reference sequence). Germline trimming cut 0 bases from V and 4 bases from J; bases unmatched to any gene: 6.